Listed here are 28 T cell receptor beta chains from one sample, sequenced in a study of OX40 agonist ivuxolimab in advanced cancers. Profiling relied on immunoSEQ multiplex PCR, and the TCRdb table lists in-frame clones only, not all of them. The table has about 77,000 clones, around nine tenths seen once. This specimen consisted of CD4+ or CD8+ T cells sorted from blood, obtained in a trial of the OX40 agonist ivuxolimab. The origin of the receptors is an adult with an advanced solid tumor such as melanoma, head and neck, liver or kidney cancer.

Details on this clone: Additional DNA sequences in this sample encode the identical CDR3. This rearrangement joins TRBV5-1 to TRBJ2-5, with D uncertain. CDR1 is SGHRS, CDR2 YFSETQ, per germline. The V end was cut by 0 bases, the J end by 1 base, with 7 bases between. The CDR3 is 14 residues long. The CDR3 protein is CASSLAGAQETQYF. The CDR3 DNA reads as TGCGCCAGCAGCTTGGCCGGAGCCCAAGAGACCCAGTACTTC.

J is TRBJ2-1 and V is TRBV19, with D perhaps TRBD1 (5 bases). CDR1 and CDR2 from the germline V gene are LNHDA and SQIVND (reference sequence). This CDR3 is 15 amino acids long. Trimming shortened V by 4 bases and J by 1 base, and 11 bases separated the two germline ends. The CDR3 DNA is TGTGCCAGTAGTAGGGGCCAGGGTTCCTACAATGAGCAGTTCTTC. Encoded protein: CASSRGQGSYNEQFF.

The gene calls are TRBV2 and TRBJ1-5; 7 bases are shared with TRBD1. The CDR3 is 15 amino acids. Germline V gene lookup returns CDR1 SNHLY and CDR2 FYNNEI. V lost 7 bases and J lost 6; bases outside the gene matches: 12. DNA for the CDR3: TGTGCCAGCACCCAGGGGGTGACAGGGTTTCAGCCCCAGCATTTT. Its protein is CASTQGVTGFQPQHF.

J is TRBJ1-2 and V is TRBV20-1, with no clear D. Germline CDR1 reads DFQATT; CDR2 reads SNEGSKA (reference sequence). CDR3 size: 10 residues. Deletions cut 6 bases from V and 3 bases from J, with 5 bases between. CDR3 nucleotides: TGCAGTGCCGCTGACTATGGCTACACCTTC. This codes for CSAADYGYTF.

This chain links TRBV7-6 with TRBJ1-2; TRBD1 matches 7 bases. Losses at the gene ends were 5 bases for V and 4 bases for J; bases not matched to a gene: 13. Germline V gene lookup returns CDR1 SGHVS and CDR2 FNYEAQ. CDR3 length: 16 residues. CDR3 coding DNA: TGTGCCAGCAGCCACCTTAATATCCCAGGGGGCTATGGCTACACCTTC. This codes for CASSHLNIPGGYGYTF.

J is TRBJ1-1 and V is TRBV2; D gene uncertain. The germline V gene encodes CDR1 SNHLY and CDR2 FYNNEI. This CDR3 has 13 amino acids. V was cut by 5 bases and J by 7 bases, with 14 bases left in between. The CDR3 coding sequence is TGTGCCAGCAGTACCGGAACGGGGAGTGAAGCTTTCTTT. Translation gives CASSTGTGSEAFF.

The chain recombines TRBV5-4 with TRBJ1-4; TRBD1 matches 7 bases. Germline-derived CDR1 and CDR2 are SGHNT and YYREEE (reference sequence). V was pared by 4 bases and J by 7 bases, with 10 bases of the junction left unmatched. CDR3 length equals 15 residues. In DNA form, the CDR3 reads TGTGCCAGCAGCGGGGGAGCGGACAGGACTGAAAAACTGTTTTTT. It codes for CASSGGADRTEKLFF.

The chain joins TRBV5-1 to TRBJ1-6, with D unclear. The CDR3 sequence is 14 residues long. V dropped 6 bases and J dropped 13 bases, with 20 bases sitting between them. CDR1 SGHRS and CDR2 YFSETQ come from the germline V gene. The CDR3 coding sequence is TGCGCCAGCACTCTGGCCGACATATCTACTCCCCTCCACTTT. The encoded protein is CASTLADISTPLHF.

The gene calls are TRBV20-1 and TRBJ2-1; D gene unclear. V lost 7 bases, J lost 4 bases, and 5 bases lay in between. The CDR3 covers 10 residues. Germline CDR1 reads DFQATT; CDR2 reads SNEGSKA (reference sequence). CDR3 protein: CSGGYNEQFF. CDR3 sequence (DNA): TGCAGTGGGGGATACAATGAGCAGTTCTTC.

This clone was detected only once. This chain uses TRBV5-4 with TRBJ2-7; the D gene is possibly TRBD2 (5 bases). Germline-derived CDR1 and CDR2 are SGHNT and YYREEE (reference sequence). V was trimmed by 1 base and J by 3 bases, leaving 14 bases between them. This CDR3 has 15 residues. CDR3 sequence reads: CASSLSIGVGYEQYF. The CDR3 nucleotides read TGTGCCAGCAGCTTGAGCATCGGGGTGGGCTACGAGCAGTACTTC. Looking up the rest from reference TRBV5-4 and TRBJ2-7 gives the full variable domain: ETGVTQSPTHLIKTRGQQVTLRCSSQSGHNTVSWYQQALGQGPQFIFQYYREEENGRGNFPPRFSGLQFPNYSSELNVNALELDDSALYLCASSLSIGVGYEQYFGPGTRLTVT.

The DNA of the CDR3 is TGTGCCAGCAGTTACTCGAAACGGGGGACGGGCGAGACCCAGTACTTC. This sequence encodes CASSYSKRGTGETQYF. This chain joins TRBV6-5 and TRBJ2-5; D may be TRBD2 (6 bases). The CDR3 spans 16 residues. Germline V lookup: CDR1 MNHEY, CDR2 SVGAGI. Trimming pared 0 bases from V and 5 bases from J, leaving 16 bases between.

This chain connects TRBV2 to TRBJ2-3; 10 nucleotides line up with TRBD1. The germline CDR1 and CDR2 sequences are SNHLY and FYNNEI. The CDR3 is 14 amino acids. Trimming removed 10 bases from V and 3 bases from J; junction bases left unmatched: 7. The CDR3 loop is CATNRDRGTDTQYF. In DNA, the CDR3 is TGTGCCACGAACCGGGACAGGGGAACAGATACGCAGTATTTT.

The CDR3 bases are TGTGCCAGCAGCCCCAGCGAGAGGGTTCGAGGCTACACCTTC. Translated, it gives CASSPSERVRGYTF. This chain links TRBV7-9 with TRBJ1-2; the D is unclear. V was clipped by 5 bases and J by 8 bases, with 18 bases between them. CDR1 and CDR2 (germline): SEHNR, FQNEAQ (reference sequence). The CDR3 is made up of 14 amino acids.

The rearrangement joins TRBV4-2 to TRBJ1-3, with D tentatively TRBD1 (6 bases). The CDR3 is 15 residues long. Germline CDR1 reads LGHNA; CDR2 reads YNFKEQ. Deletions cut 4 bases from V and 0 bases from J, with 10 bases between. DNA for the CDR3: TGTGCCAGCAGCCGGGACACCATCTCTGGAAACACCATATATTTT. Its protein is CASSRDTISGNTIYF.

The J gene is TRBJ1-5, the V gene TRBV28; no clear D. This CDR3 spans 16 amino acids. Germline V gene sequence: CDR1 MDHEN, CDR2 SYDVKM. V lost 5 bases and J 1 base, leaving 15 bases between the germline ends. The CDR3 bases are TGTGCCAGCAGTCCCTCCCTACGAGGGAGCAATCAGCCCCAGCATTTT. Its translation is CASSPSLRGSNQPQHF.

The chain links TRBV28 to TRBJ1-1; D might be TRBD1 (5 bases). Germline V gene lookup returns CDR1 MDHEN and CDR2 SYDVKM. The CDR3 runs 16 residues. V lost 2 bases to trimming and J lost 0 bases, with 13 bases between them. CDR3 amino acids: CASSLVGGALNTEAFF. The CDR3 bases are TGTGCCAGCAGTTTAGTTGGAGGGGCGCTGAACACTGAAGCTTTCTTT. Complete variable domain (other parts from reference TRBV28 and TRBJ1-1): DVKVTQSSRYLVKRTGEKVFLECVQDMDHENMFWYRQDPGLGLRLIYFSYDVKMKEKGDIPEGYSVSREKKERFSLILESASTNQTSMYLCASSLVGGALNTEAFFGQGTRLTVV.

A few counts support this clone. The chain combines TRBV6-5 with TRBJ1-1; a weak D match, TRBD1 (6 bases). V lost 2 bases to trimming and J lost 0 bases, with 10 bases between them. The germline gives CDR1 MNHEY, CDR2 SVGAGI. This CDR3 is 15 amino acids long. CDR3 in amino acids: CASSYDRRLNTEAFF. DNA of the CDR3: TGTGCCAGCAGTTACGACAGGAGATTGAACACTGAAGCTTTCTTT.

The chain uses TRBV7-2 and TRBJ2-2, with a weak D call TRBD2 (5 bases). The CDR3 consists of 15 residues. The germline V gene has CDR1 SGHTA and CDR2 FQGNSA. Trimming stripped 4 bases from V and 1 base from J, with 10 bases between. This CDR3 reads CASSSRAENTGELFF. The CDR3, as DNA: TGTGCCAGCAGCTCCCGAGCGGAGAACACCGGGGAGCTGTTTTTT.

This clone was detected only once. V is TRBV2 and J is TRBJ1-6; D ambiguous. The germline V and J ends were trimmed by 6 bases and 7 bases, with 10 bases remaining between them. This CDR3 has 13 amino acids. Germline values: CDR1 SNHLY, CDR2 FYNNEI. CDR3 DNA sequence: TGTGCCAGCAGATTGCAAGCCAATTCACCCCTCCACTTT. This sequence encodes CASRLQANSPLHF.

The chain is built from TRBV7-9 and TRBJ2-3; D tentatively fits TRBD1 or TRBD2 (5 bases each). The CDR3 runs 14 residues. Germline V gives CDR1 SEHNR, CDR2 FQNEAQ (reference sequence). V dropped 5 bases and J dropped 6 bases, with 15 bases sitting between them. CDR3 in amino acids: CASSMGTTSDTQYF. In nucleotides, the CDR3 is TGTGCCAGCAGCATGGGGACCACGTCGGATACGCAGTATTTT.

J is TRBJ2-1 and V is TRBV18; D is possibly TRBD1 (6 bases). The CDR3 spans 16 residues. V shed 2 bases and J shed 2 bases, with 13 bases lying between them. Germline V gives CDR1 KGHSH, CDR2 LQKENI. In DNA, the CDR3 is TGTGCCAGCTCACCATCCACAGGGAGCCCCTACAATGAGCAGTTCTTC. It codes for CASSPSTGSPYNEQFF.

The rearrangement joins TRBV7-2 to TRBJ2-7; no definite D call. Germline lookup yields CDR1 SGHTA and CDR2 FQGNSA. The CDR3 is made up of 12 amino acids. The V and J ends lost 2 bases and 6 bases respectively, with 8 bases between them. CDR3 sequence reads: CASSLRTGEQYF. Written as DNA, the CDR3 is TGTGCCAGCAGCTTAAGGACGGGCGAGCAGTACTTC.

This chain connects TRBV5-1 to TRBJ1-5; possible D gene TRBD1, 5 bases. The germline CDR1 and CDR2 sequences are SGHRS and YFSETQ. CDR3 size: 16 residues. Trimming took off 0 bases at V and 6 bases at J, with 16 bases between the two ends. In DNA, the CDR3 is TGCGCCAGCAGCTTGGGGGATCGACAGAGGGGTCAGCCCCAGCATTTT. Translation: CASSLGDRQRGQPQHF.

The CDR3 loop reads CASSWEQHQPQHF. Here the CDR3 DNA reads TGTGCCAGCAGTTGGGAACAGCATCAGCCCCAGCATTTT. The rearrangement uses TRBV6-1 and TRBJ1-5; D call uncertain. The germline V and J ends were trimmed by 5 bases and 5 bases, with 10 bases remaining between them. Germline CDR1 is MNHNS and CDR2 is SASEGT. There are 13 residues in the CDR3.

The genes are TRBV5-1 and TRBJ2-7, with 9 nucleotides matching TRBD1. Germline trimming cut 4 bases from V and 2 bases from J; bases unmatched to any gene: 7. The germline V gene has CDR1 SGHRS and CDR2 YFSETQ. This CDR3 comprises 15 residues. CDR3 amino acids: CASSLVGTGPYEQYF. The CDR3 DNA reads as TGCGCCAGCAGCCTGGTTGGGACAGGGCCCTACGAGCAGTACTTC.

V gene TRBV7-8 combines with J gene TRBJ1-2, with 7 bases aligning to TRBD1. Trimming took 2 bases from V and 5 from J; bases not matched to a gene: 8. Germline V gene lookup returns CDR1 SGHVS and CDR2 FQNEAQ. There are 15 residues in the CDR3. The CDR3 nucleotides read TGTGCCAGCAGCTTACGGGCAGGGGGGTTGTATGGCTACACCTTC. Protein sequence: CASSLRAGGLYGYTF.

This clone has a single count. The gene calls are TRBV6-6 and TRBJ2-3, with a tentative D call TRBD2 (5 bases). From germline, CDR1 is MNHNY and CDR2 SVGAGI (reference sequence). Trimming pared 6 bases from V and 5 bases from J, leaving 9 bases between. The CDR3 totals 12 residues. The DNA for the CDR3 is TGTGCCAGCAGGACCGAGGGAGATACGCAGTATTTT. Its protein product is CASRTEGDTQYF.

This chain joins TRBV5-1 and TRBJ1-3, with no clear D. With 1 base removed from V and 3 bases from J, the gap between germline ends came to 11 bases. This CDR3 region has 15 residues. Germline-derived CDR1 and CDR2 are SGHRS and YFSETQ. CDR3 protein: CASSLYGSGGNTIYF. The CDR3 nucleotides are TGCGCCAGCAGCTTGTACGGGTCGGGTGGAAACACCATATATTTT.